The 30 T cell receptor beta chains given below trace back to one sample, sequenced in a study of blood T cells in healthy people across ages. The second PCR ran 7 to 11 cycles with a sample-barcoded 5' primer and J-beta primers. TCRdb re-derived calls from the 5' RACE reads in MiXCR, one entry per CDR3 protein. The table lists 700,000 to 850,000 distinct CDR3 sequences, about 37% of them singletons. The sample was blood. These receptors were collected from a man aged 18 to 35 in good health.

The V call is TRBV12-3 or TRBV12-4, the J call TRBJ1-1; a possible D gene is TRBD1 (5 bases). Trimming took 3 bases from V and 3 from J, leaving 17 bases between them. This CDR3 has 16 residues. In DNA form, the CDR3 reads TGTGCCAGCAGTTTCAGCCAGGGCGGTTCGGACACTGAAGCTTTCTTT. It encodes CASSFSQGGSDTEAFF.

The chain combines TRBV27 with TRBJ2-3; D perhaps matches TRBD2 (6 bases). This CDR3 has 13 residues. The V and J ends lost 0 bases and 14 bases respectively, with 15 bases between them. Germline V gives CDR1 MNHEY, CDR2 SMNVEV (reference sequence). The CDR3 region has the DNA TGTGCCAGCAGTTTATCCGGGGGAATGGCCGGGTATTTT. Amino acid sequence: CASSLSGGMAGYF.

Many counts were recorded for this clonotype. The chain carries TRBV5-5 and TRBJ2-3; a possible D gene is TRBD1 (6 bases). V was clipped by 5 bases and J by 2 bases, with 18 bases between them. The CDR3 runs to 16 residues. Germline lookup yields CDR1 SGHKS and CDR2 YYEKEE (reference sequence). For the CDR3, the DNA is TGTGCCAGCAGGCCACAGGGTTTTCTCTCCACAGATACGCAGTATTTT. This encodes CASRPQGFLSTDTQYF.

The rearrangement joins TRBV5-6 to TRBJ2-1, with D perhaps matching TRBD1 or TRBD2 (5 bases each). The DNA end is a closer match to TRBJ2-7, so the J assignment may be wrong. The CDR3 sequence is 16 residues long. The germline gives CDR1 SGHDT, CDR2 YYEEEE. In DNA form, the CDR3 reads TGTGCCAGCAGCGCACCACTGAGGGGTCCCTACAATGAGCAGTACTTC. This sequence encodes CASSAPLRGPYNEQYF.

The CDR3 DNA follows: TGTGCCAGCAGCGCCGGGGCTAGCGGGGGGTCCCTCTCCGAGCAGTTCTTC. Residues: CASSAGASGGSLSEQFF. The chain joins TRBV9 to TRBJ2-1; 11 nucleotides match TRBD2. This CDR3 comprises 17 residues. V shed 3 bases, J shed 10 bases, and the junction held 15 bases outside the gene matches. Germline V gene sequence: CDR1 SGDLS, CDR2 YYNGEE.

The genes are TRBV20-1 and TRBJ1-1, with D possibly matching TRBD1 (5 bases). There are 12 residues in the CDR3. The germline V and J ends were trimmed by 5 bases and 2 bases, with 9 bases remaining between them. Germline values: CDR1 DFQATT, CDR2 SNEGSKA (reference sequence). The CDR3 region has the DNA TGCAGTGCTCGGGACGCCAACACTGAAGCTTTCTTT. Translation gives CSARDANTEAFF.

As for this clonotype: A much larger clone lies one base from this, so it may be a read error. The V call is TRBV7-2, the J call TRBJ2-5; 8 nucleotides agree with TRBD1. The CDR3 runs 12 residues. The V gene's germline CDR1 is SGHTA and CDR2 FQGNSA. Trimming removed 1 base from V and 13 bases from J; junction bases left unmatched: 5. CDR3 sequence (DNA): TGTGCCAGCAGCTTAGTACAGGGGGTTAGGTACTTC. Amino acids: CASSLVQGVRYF.

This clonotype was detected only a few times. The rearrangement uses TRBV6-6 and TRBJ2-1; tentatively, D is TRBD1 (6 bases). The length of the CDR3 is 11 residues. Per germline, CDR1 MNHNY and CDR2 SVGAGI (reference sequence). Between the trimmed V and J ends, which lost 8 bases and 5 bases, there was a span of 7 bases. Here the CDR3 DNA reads TGTGCCAGCCACAGGGACAATGAGCAGTTCTTC. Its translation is CASHRDNEQFF.

The CDR3 reads CASRSQGGGYTF. The CDR3 DNA follows: TGTGCCAGCAGATCCCAGGGCGGCGGCTACACCTTC. The chain uses TRBV6-5 and TRBJ1-2; D may be TRBD1 (5 bases). There are 12 residues in the CDR3. Germline CDR1 is MNHEY and CDR2 is SVGAGI. V lost 6 bases to trimming and J lost 8 bases, with 13 bases between them.

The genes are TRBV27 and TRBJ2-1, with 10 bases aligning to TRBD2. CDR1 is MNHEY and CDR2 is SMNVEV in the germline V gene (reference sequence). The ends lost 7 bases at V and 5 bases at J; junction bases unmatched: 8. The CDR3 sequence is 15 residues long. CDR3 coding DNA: TGTGCCAGCACCGGAGAAGCGGGGGGGAACAATGAGCAGTTCTTC. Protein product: CASTGEAGGNNEQFF.

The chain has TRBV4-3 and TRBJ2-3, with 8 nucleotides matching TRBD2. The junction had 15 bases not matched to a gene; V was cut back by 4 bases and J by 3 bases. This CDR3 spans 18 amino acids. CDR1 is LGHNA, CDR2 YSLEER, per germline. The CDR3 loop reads CASSRRGPVGLDTDTQYF. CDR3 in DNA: TGCGCCAGCAGCCGACGGGGCCCGGTGGGACTAGATACAGATACGCAGTATTTT.

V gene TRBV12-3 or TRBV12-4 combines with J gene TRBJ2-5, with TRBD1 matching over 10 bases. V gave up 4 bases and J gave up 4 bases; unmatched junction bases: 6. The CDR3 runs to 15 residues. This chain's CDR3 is CASSSRDRGRETQYF. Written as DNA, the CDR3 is TGTGCCAGCAGTTCTCGGGACAGGGGACGAGAGACCCAGTACTTC.

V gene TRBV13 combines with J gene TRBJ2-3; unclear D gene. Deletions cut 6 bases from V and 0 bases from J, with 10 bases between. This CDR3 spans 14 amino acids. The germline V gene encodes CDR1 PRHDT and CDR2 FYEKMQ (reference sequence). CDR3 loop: CASRLYASTDTQYF. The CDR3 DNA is TGTGCCAGCAGGCTATACGCTAGCACAGATACGCAGTATTTT.

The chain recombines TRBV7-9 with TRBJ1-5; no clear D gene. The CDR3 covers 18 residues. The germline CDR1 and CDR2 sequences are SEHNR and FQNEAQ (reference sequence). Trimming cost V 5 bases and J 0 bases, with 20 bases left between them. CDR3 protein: CASSLGNAGLYSNQPQHF. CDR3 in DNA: TGTGCCAGCAGCCTAGGAAACGCCGGACTATATAGCAATCAGCCCCAGCATTTT. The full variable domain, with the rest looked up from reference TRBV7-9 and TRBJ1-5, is DTGVSQNPRHKITKRGQNVTFRCDPISEHNRLYWYRQTLGQGPEFLTYFQNEAQLEKSRLLSDRFSAERPKGSFSTLEIQRTEQGDSAMYLCASSLGNAGLYSNQPQHFGDGTRLSIL.

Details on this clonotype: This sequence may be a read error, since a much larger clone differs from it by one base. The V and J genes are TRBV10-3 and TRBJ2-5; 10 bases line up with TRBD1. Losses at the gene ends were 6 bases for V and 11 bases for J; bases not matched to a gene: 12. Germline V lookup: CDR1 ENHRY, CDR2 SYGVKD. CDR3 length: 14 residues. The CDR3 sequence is CAIRTGGGFYEQYF. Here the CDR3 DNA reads TGTGCCATCAGGACAGGGGGCGGGTTTTATGAGCAGTACTTC.

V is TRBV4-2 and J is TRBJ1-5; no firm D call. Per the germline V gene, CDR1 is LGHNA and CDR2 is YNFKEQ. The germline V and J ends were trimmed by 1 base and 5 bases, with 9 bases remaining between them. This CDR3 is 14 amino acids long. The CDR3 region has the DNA TGTGCCAGCAGCCAAGGGGTGGCCGATCAGCCCCAGCATTTT. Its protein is CASSQGVADQPQHF.

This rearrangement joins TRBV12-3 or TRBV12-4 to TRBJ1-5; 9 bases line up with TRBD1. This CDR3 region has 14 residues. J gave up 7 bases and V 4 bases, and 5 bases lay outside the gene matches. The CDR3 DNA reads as TGTGCCAGCAGTTCCTCGGACAGGGGCCAGCCCCAGCATTTT. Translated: CASSSSDRGQPQHF.

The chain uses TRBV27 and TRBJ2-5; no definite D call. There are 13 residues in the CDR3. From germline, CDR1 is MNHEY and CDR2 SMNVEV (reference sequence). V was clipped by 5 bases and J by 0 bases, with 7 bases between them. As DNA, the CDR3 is TGTGCCAGCAGTGTAGTAAACCAAGAGACCCAGTACTTC. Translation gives CASSVVNQETQYF.

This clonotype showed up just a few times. The CDR3 DNA reads TGCGCCAGCAGCCAGAGGGGGGTAGACAGGGGGAACACTGAAGCTTTCTTT. Translation: CASSQRGVDRGNTEAFF. The V call is TRBV4-1, the J call TRBJ1-1; 8 positions agree with TRBD1. The CDR3 is 17 amino acids. Germline values: CDR1 MGHRA, CDR2 YSYEKL. The trim removed 3 bases at V and 1 base at J, leaving 10 bases unmatched.

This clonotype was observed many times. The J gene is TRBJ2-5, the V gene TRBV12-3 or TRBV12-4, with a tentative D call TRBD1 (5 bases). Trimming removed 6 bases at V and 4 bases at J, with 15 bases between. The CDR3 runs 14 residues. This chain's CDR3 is CASRPQGYGETQYF. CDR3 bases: TGTGCCAGCAGACCCCAGGGTTATGGAGAGACCCAGTACTTC.

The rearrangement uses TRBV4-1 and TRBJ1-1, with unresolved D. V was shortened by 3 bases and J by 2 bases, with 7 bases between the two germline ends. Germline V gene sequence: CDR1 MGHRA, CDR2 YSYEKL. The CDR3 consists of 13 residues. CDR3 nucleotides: TGCGCCAGCAGCCAGCCTTTAAACACTGAAGCTTTCTTT. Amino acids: CASSQPLNTEAFF.

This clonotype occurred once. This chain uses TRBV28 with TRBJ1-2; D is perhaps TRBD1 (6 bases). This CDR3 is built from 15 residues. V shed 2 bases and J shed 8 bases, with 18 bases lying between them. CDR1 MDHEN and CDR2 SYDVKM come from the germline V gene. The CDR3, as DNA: TGTGCCAGCAGTTTAGGGGGGGCTAACGTTATAGGCTACACCTTC. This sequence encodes CASSLGGANVIGYTF.

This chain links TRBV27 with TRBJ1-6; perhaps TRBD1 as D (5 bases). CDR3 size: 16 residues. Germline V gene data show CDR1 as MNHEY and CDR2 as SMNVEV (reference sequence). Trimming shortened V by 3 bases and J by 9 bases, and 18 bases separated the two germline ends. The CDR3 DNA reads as TGTGCCAGCAGTTTTAGTCCGGGACCGGCGGGTTCACCCCTCCACTTT. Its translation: CASSFSPGPAGSPLHF.

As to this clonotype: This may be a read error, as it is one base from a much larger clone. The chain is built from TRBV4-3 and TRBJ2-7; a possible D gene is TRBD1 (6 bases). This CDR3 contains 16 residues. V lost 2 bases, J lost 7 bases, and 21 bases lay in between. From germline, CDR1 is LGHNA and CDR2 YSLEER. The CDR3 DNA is TGCGCCAGCAGCCAATCTGGTCCGGGGACATACAATGAGCAGTACTTC. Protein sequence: CASSQSGPGTYNEQYF.

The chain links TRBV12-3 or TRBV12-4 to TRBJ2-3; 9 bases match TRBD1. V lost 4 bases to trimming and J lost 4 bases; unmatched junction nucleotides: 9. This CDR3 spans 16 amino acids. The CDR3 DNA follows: TGTGCCAGCAGTTCCATCCGGGACAGGGTGGCAGATACGCAGTATTTT. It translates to CASSSIRDRVADTQYF.

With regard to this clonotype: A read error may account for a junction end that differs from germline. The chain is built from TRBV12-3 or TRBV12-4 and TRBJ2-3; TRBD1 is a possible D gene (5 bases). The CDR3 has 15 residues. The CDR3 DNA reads TGTGCCAGCAGTTTAGCTGGGGCGGCCGTAGATGCGCAGTATTTT. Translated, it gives CASSLAGAAVDAQYF.

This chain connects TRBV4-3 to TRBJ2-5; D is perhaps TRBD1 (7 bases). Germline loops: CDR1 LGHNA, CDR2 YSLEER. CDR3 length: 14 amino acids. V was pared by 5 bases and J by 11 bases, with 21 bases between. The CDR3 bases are TGCGCCAGCAGCTTCGGGACAGCGGGCAATGAGCAGTACTTC. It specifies CASSFGTAGNEQYF.

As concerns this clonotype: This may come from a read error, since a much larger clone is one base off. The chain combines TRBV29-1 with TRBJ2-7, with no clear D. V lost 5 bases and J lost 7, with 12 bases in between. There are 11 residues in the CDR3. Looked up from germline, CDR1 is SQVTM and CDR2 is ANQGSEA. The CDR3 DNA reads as TGCAGCGTTTCTCGGTACAATGAGCAGTACTTC. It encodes CSVSRYNEQYF.

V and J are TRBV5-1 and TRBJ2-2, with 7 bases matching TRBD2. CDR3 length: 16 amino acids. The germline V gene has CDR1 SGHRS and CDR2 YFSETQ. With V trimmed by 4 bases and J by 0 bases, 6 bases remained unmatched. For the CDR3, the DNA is TGCGCCAGCAGCAAAGCAGCGGGGACGAACACCGGGGAGCTGTTTTTT. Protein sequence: CASSKAAGTNTGELFF.

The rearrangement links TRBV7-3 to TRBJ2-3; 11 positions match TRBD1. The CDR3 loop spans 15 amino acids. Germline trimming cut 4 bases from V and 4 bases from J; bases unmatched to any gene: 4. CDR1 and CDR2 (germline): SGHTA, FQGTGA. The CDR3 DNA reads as TGTGCCAGCAGCTCCCGGACAGGGGGCCCAGATACGCAGTATTTT. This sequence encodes CASSSRTGGPDTQYF. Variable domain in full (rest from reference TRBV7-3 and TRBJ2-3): GAGVSQTPSNKVTEKGKYVELRCDPISGHTALYWYRQSLGQGPEFLIYFQGTGAADDSGLPNDRFFAVRPEGSVSTLKIQRTERGDSAVYLCASSSRTGGPDTQYFGPGTRLTVL.